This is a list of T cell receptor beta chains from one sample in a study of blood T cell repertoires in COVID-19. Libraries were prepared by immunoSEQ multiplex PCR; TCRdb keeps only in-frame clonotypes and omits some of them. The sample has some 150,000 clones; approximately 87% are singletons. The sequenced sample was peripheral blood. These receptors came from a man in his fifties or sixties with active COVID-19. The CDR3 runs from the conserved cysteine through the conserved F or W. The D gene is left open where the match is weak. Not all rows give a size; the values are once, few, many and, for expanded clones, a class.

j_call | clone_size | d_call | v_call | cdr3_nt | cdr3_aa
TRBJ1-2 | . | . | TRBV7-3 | TGTGCCAGCAGCCCCTCTAAGGACAGCTATGGCTACACCTTC | CASSPSKDSYGYTF
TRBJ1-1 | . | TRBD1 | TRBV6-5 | TGTGCCACCTACAGGGGGTGGAACACTGAAGCTTTCTTT | CATYRGWNTEAFF
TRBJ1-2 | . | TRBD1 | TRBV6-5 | TGTGCCAGCAGTACCGGGACAGAGGGGGGCTACACCTTC | CASSTGTEGGYTF
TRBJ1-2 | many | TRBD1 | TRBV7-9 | TGTGCCAGCAGCTTAGGTTTTAAAGGTGGGGACAGGAGCTTCTATGGCTACACCTTC | CASSLGFKGGDRSFYGYTF
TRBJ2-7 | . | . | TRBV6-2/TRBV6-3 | TGTGCCAGCAGTTACTTCCTCGGGGAGACCTACGAGCAGTACTTC | CASSYFLGETYEQYF
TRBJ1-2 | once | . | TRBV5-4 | TGTGCCAGCAGCTTGTCGCTAGGGGGAGTTTTCACTAACTATGGCTACACCTTC | CASSLSLGGVFTNYGYTF
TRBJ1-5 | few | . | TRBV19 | TGTGCCAGTAGTGCCCAAGTCAGGGGGCCCCAGCATTTT | CASSAQVRGPQHF
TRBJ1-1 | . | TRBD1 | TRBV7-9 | TGTGCCAGCAGCCGTTCGGGACAGGGCGAAGCTTTCTTT | CASSRSGQGEAFF
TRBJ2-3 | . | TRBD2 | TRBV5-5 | TGTGCCAGCAGCCTAGCGGGGAACACAGATACGCAGTATTTT | CASSLAGNTDTQYF
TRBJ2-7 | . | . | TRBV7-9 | TGTGCCAGCAGCAGGAGGGACCTGTCCTACGAGCAGTACTTC | CASSRRDLSYEQYF
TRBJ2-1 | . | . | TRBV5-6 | TGTGCCAGCAGCCGGAGACGGAAGCCCGAGAAGCAGTTCTTC | CASSRRRKPEKQFF
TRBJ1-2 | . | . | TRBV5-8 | TGTGCCAGCAGCCGTAAGACAGTGAACTATGGCTACACCTTC | CASSRKTVNYGYTF
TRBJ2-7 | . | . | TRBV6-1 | TGTGCCGGCAGTGAAGCAGGGGCCGCCTACGAGCAGTACTTC | CAGSEAGAAYEQYF
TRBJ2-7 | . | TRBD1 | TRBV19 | TGTGCCAGTAGTACGGGACAGAAGTCTAACGAGCAGTACTTC | CASSTGQKSNEQYF
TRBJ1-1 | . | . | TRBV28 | TGTGCCAGCAGTTTGCCGGGGGGGAGTCTCGCTGAAGCTTTCTTT | CASSLPGGSLAEAFF
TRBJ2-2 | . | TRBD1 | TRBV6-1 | TGTGCCAGCAGTGAAGCGGGGACAGGGGGTGTCGGGGAGCTGTTTTTT | CASSEAGTGGVGELFF
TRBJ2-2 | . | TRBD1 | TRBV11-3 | TGTGCCAGCAGCCAGGGGGTTGCCGGGGAGCTGTTTTTT | CASSQGVAGELFF
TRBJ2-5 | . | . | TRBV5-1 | TGCGCCAGCAGCGCGACTGACTGGGTCCAAGAGACCCAGTACTTC | CASSATDWVQETQYF
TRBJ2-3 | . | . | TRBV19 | TGTGCCAGTAGTATACAGGGTACCACAGATACGCAGTATTTT | CASSIQGTTDTQYF
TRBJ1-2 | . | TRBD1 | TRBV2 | TGTGCCAGCAGTGAAGCCCGGACAGGCCACTATGGCTACACCTTC | CASSEARTGHYGYTF
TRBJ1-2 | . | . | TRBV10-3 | TGTGCCATCAGTGAGTCGGGCAGAGGGAGGGGCTACACCTTC | CAISESGRGRGYTF
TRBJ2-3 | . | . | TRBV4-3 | TGCGCCAGCAGCCAAGTCTGGAGCGACACAGATACGCAGTATTTT | CASSQVWSDTDTQYF
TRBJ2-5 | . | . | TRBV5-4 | TGTGCCAGCAAACCGGACACCTTCCAAGAGACCCAGTACTTC | CASKPDTFQETQYF
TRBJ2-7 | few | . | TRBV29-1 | TGCAGCGTTGAGGGGGCGCGAGGAAACTACGAGCAGTACTTC | CSVEGARGNYEQYF
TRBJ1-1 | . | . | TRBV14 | TGTGCCAGCAGCTTCAGGGTAATCGCTGAAGCTTTCTTT | CASSFRVIAEAFF
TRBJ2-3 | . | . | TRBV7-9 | TGTGCCAGCAGCACGGTGGACTCACACACAGATACGCAGTATTTT | CASSTVDSHTDTQYF
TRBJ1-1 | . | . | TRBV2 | TGTGCCAGCAGTGGTGGAGGGGACACTGAAGCTTTCTTT | CASSGGGDTEAFF
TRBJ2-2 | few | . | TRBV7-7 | TGTGCCAGCAGCCCGTACGGGGGAACCGGGGAGCTGTTTTTT | CASSPYGGTGELFF
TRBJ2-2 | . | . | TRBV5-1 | TGCGCCAGCAGCTTGGCCATGGGGCTTGGCACCGGGGAGCTGTTTTTT | CASSLAMGLGTGELFF
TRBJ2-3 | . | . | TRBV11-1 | TGTGCCAGCAGCCGCGACAGAAGCACAGATACGCAGTATTTT | CASSRDRSTDTQYF
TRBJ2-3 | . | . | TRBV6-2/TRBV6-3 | TGTGCCAGCAGTTACGTTGGGGGGACGACCGTGGATACGCAGTATTTT | CASSYVGGTTVDTQYF
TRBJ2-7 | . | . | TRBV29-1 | TGCAGCGTTGAAATATCGGGGGTCGGCAACGAGCAGTACTTC | CSVEISGVGNEQYF
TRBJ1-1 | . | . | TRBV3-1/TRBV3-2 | TGTGCCAGCAGCCAAGATTCTCTGGGGGGCACTGAAGCTTTCTTT | CASSQDSLGGTEAFF
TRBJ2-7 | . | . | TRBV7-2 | TGTGCCAGCAGCCCACATCCAGGGCGCCCCGAGCAGTACTTC | CASSPHPGRPEQYF
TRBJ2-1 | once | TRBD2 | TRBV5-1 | TGCGCCAGCAGCTTCGGCATTTACGGGGGGGTGACCTACAATGAGCAGTTCTTC | CASSFGIYGGVTYNEQFF
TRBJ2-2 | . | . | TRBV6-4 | TGTGCCAGCAGTGCAGGGATGAACACCGGGGAGCTGTTTTTT | CASSAGMNTGELFF
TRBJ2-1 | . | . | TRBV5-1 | TGCGCCAGCAGCCCCTTAAAGGGGAATGAGCAGTTCTTC | CASSPLKGNEQFF
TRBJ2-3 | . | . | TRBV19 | TGTGCCACAAGCGGGCTAGTGAGCACAGATACGCAGTATTTT | CATSGLVSTDTQYF
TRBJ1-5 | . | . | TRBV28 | TGTGCCAGCAGTTCGCCGTGGGGGGGCAATCAGCCCCAGCATTTT | CASSSPWGGNQPQHF
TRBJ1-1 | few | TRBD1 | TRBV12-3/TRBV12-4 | TGTGCCAGCAGCTCAGGGGGTCCTGAAGCTTTCTTT | CASSSGGPEAFF
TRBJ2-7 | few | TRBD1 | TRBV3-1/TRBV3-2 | TGTGCCAGCAGCAAGCGAGGATACAGGGGGCAGGGGCCCTACGAGCAGTACTTC | CASSKRGYRGQGPYEQYF
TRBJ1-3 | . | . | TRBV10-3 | TGTGCCATCAGTGACTACCGGAACACCATATATTTT | CAISDYRNTIYF
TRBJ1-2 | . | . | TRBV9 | TGTGCCAGCAGCCTAAGAGGGGAGGGATCTAACTATGGCTACACCTTC | CASSLRGEGSNYGYTF
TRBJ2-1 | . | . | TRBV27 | TGTGCCAGCAGTTCCCCCCCTCTAGGAGGCCATGAGCAGTTCTTC | CASSSPPLGGHEQFF
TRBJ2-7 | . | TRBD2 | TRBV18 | TGTGCCAGCTCACGGGGGGGGTACGAGCAGTACTTC | CASSRGGYEQYF
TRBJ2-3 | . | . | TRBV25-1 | TGTGCCAGCGGTGGTCTGTTTACAGATACGCAGTATTTT | CASGGLFTDTQYF
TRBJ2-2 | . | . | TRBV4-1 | TGCGCCAGCAGCCAAGATCCTAAGGCGGGGCCTTCGAACACCGGGGAGCTGTTTTTT | CASSQDPKAGPSNTGELFF
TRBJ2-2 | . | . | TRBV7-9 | TGTGCCAGTTCGGGGTGGGCCCAATTGAACACCGGGGAGCTGTTTTTT | CASSGWAQLNTGELFF
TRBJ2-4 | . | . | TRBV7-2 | TGTGCCAGCAGTCTCCTTGAAAACATTCAGTACTTC | CASSLLENIQYF
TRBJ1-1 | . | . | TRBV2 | TGTGCCAGCAGTGGTCGGACTGAAGCTTTCTTT | CASSGRTEAFF
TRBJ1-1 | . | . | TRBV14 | TGTGCCAGCAGCCCCCAATTCGGGACTGAAGCTTTCTTT | CASSPQFGTEAFF
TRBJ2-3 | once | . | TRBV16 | TGTGCCAGCAGCCCCGGGACTCTAGACACAGATACGCAGTATTTT | CASSPGTLDTDTQYF